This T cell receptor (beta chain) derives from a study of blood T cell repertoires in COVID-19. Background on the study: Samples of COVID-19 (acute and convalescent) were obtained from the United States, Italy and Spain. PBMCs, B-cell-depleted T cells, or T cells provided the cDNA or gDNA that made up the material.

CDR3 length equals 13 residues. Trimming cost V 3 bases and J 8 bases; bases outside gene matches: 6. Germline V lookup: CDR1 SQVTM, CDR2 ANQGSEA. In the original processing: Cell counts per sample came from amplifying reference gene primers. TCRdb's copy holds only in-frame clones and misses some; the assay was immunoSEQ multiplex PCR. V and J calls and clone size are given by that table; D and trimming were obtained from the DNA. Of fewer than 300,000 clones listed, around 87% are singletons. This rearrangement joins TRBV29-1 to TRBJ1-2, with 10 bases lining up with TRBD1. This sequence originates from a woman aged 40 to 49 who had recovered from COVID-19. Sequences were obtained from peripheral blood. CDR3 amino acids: CSVEDRGFAGYTF. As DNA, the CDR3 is TGCAGCGTTGAGGACAGGGGGTTTGCCGGCTACACCTTC.